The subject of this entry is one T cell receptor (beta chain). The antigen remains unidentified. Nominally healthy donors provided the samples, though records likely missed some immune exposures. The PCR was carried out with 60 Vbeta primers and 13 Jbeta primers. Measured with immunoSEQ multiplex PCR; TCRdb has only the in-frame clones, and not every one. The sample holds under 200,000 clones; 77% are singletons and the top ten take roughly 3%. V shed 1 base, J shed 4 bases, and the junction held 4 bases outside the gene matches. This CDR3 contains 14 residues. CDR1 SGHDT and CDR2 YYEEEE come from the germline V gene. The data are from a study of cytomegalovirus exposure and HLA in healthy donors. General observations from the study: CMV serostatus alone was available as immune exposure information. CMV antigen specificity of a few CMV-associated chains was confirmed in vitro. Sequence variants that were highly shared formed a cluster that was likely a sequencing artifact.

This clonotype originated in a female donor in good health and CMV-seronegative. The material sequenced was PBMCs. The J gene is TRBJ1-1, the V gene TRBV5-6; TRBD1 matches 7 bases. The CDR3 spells CASSLTAGGTEAFF. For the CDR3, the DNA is TGTGCCAGCAGCTTGACTGCAGGGGGCACTGAAGCTTTCTTT.